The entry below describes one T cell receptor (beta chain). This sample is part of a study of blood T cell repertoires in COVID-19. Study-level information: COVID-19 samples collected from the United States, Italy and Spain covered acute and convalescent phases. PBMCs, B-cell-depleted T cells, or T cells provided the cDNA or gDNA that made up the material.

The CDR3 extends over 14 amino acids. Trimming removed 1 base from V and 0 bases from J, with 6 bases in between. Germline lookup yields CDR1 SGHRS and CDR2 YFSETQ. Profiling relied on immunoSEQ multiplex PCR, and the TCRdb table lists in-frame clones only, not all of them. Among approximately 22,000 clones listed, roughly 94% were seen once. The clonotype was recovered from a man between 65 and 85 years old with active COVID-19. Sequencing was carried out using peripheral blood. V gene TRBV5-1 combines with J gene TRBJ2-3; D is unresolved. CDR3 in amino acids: CASSLLSSTDTQYF. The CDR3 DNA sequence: TGCGCCAGCAGCTTGTTGTCTAGCACAGATACGCAGTATTTT.